This paragraph reports one TCR beta chain. This sample was taken from a study of OX40 agonist ivuxolimab in advanced cancers. This CDR3 contains 13 residues. Trimming shortened V by 11 bases and J by 6 bases, and 20 bases separated the two germline ends. Germline V gene data show CDR1 as SNHLY and CDR2 as FYNNEI. Measured with immunoSEQ multiplex PCR; TCRdb has only the in-frame clones, and not every one. Counted here are 49,000 or so clones, 88% occurring once; the ten biggest clones make up roughly 49%. The clonotype comes from an adult with an advanced solid tumor such as melanoma, head and neck, liver or kidney cancer. Sequenced here: CD4+ or CD8+ T cells sorted from blood, sampled in a trial of the OX40 agonist ivuxolimab. The chain joins TRBV2 to TRBJ2-7; D possibly corresponds to TRBD1 (5 bases). The CDR3 DNA follows: TGTGCCCGCGGCGAGCAGGGTGGCGCCGAGCAGTACTTC. This encodes CARGEQGGAEQYF.